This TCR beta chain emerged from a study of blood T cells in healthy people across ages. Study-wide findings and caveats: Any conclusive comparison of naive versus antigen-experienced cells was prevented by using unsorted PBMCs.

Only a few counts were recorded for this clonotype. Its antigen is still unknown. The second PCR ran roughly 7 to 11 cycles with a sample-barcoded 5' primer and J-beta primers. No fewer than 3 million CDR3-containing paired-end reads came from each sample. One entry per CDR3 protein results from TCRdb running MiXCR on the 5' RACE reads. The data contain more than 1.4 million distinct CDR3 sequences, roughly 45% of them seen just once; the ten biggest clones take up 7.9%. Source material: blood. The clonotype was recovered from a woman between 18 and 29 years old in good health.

As DNA, the CDR3 is TGTGCCACCCCCCCGGGGACAGATACGCAGTATTTT. The encoded protein is CATPPGTDTQYF. The chain recombines TRBV21-1 with TRBJ2-3; the table's D call, TRBD1, was not checked against the DNA. TRBV21-1 is designated a pseudogene. The CDR3 is 12 residues long.